This T cell receptor beta chain was retrieved from a study of T cell repertoires in cytomegalovirus infection. At the level of the study: CMV infection together with matching HLA type was indicated by public TCR beta signatures.

Whole-study results and caveats: Across the ex vivo response, the dominant clonotypes were HLA-C-restricted CMV-specific TCR beta clonotypes. CMV carriers with the relevant HLA were identified by cumulative public TCR beta family frequency.

Each CDR3 protein is one row after TCRdb ran MiXCR on the reads. Among more than 250,000 distinct CDR3 sequences listed, about an eighth were seen once. CDR1 SGHTA and CDR2 FQGNSA come from the germline V gene. Trimming took off 1 base at V and 4 bases at J, with 8 bases between the two ends. This CDR3 contains 13 residues. This clonotype was observed many times. Its specificity is not known. The sample comprised PBMCs. The receptor was isolated from a human donor in good health (CMV status not recorded). Some clones in this sample may be carry-over from other donors' samples. This sequence joins TRBV7-2 and TRBJ2-7; D is ambiguous. The DNA of the CDR3 is TGTGCCAGCAGCTTAGTGTTAGCTTACGAGCAGTACTTC. This codes for CASSLVLAYEQYF.